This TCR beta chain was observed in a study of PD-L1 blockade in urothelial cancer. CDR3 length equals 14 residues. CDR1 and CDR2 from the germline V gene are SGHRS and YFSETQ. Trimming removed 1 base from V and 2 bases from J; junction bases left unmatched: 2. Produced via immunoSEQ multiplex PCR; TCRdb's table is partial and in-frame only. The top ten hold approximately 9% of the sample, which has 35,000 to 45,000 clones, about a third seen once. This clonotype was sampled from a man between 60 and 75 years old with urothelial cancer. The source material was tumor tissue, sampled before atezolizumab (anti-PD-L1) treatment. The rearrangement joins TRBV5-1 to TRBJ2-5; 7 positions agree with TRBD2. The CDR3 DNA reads TGCGCCAGCAGCTTGCCGGGGGGTCAAGAGACCCAGTACTTC. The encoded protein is CASSLPGGQETQYF.